This T cell receptor (beta chain) emerged from a study of CD8 T cells in ankylosing spondylitis. Quantitative barcoded 5'-RACE was used to prepare TCR beta libraries. From the 5' RACE reads, TCRdb called clonotypes with MiXCR, one entry per CDR3 protein. This table holds about 130,000 distinct CDR3 sequences, approximately 9.7% found once. The germline V gene has CDR1 DFQATT and CDR2 SNEGSKA (reference sequence). CDR3 length: 13 amino acids. V gave up 3 bases and J gave up 4 bases, with 13 bases separating them. Regarding this clonotype: Its antigen is not identified.

The study's findings and limits: Ankylosing spondylitis blood seemed to carry a telltale TCR beta motif made of under ten highly homologous variants.

Sequenced: blood, either unsorted or a sorted T cell fraction (not recorded which). The clonotype was recovered from a male donor with ankylosing spondylitis or in good health (not recorded which). This chain connects TRBV20-1 to TRBJ2-7; tentative D call: TRBD1 (5 bases). As DNA, the CDR3 is TGCAGTGCTAGTCGGCAGGGTGGGTACGAGCAGTACTTC. It specifies CSASRQGGYEQYF.